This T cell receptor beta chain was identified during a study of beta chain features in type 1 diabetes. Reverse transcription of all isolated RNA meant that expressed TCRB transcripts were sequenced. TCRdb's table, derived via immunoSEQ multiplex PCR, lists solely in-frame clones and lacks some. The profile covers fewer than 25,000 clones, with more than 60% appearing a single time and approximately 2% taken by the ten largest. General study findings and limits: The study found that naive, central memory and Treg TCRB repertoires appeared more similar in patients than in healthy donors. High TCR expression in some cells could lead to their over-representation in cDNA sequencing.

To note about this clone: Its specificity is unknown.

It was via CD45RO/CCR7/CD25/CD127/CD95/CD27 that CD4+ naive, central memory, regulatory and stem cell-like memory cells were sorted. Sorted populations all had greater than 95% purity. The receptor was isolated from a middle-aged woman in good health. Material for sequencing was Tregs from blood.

CDR3 DNA sequence: TGTGCCAGCAGCTTGCAGGGCACAGATACGCAGTATTTT. It specifies CASSLQGTDTQYF. The chain combines TRBV5-4 with TRBJ2-3; D unclear. Trimming stripped 1 base from V and 1 base from J, with 4 bases between. Germline-derived CDR1 and CDR2 are SGHNT and YYREEE (reference sequence). The CDR3 covers 13 residues.